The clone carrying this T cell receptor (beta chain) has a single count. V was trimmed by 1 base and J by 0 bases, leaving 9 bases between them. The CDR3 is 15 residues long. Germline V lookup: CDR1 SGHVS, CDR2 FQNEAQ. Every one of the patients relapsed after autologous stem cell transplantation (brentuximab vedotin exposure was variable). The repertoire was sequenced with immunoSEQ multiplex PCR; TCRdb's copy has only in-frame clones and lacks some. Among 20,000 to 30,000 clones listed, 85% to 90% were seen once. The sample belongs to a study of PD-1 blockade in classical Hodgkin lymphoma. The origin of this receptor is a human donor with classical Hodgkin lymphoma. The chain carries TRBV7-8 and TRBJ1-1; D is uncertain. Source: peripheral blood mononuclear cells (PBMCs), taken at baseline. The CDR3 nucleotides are TGTGCCAGCAGCTTAGAAGCTTTGATGAACACTGAAGCTTTCTTT. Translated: CASSLEALMNTEAFF.